The 16 T cell receptor beta chains below come from one sample, sequenced in a study of OX40 agonist ivuxolimab in advanced cancers. Libraries were prepared by immunoSEQ multiplex PCR; TCRdb keeps only in-frame clonotypes and omits some of them. The table records tens of thousands of clones, over 85% of them present only once. The sample in question was CD4+ or CD8+ T cells sorted from blood, obtained in a trial of the OX40 agonist ivuxolimab. The origin of the receptors is an adult with an advanced solid tumor such as melanoma, head and neck, liver or kidney cancer.

The chain links TRBV6-1 to TRBJ2-7; D gene unclear. This CDR3 contains 15 residues. CDR1 MNHNS and CDR2 SASEGT come from the germline V gene. V was cut by 1 base and J by 2 bases, with 12 bases left in between. CDR3 in amino acids: CASSEDSYSPYEQYF. The DNA for the CDR3 is TGTGCCAGCAGTGAAGACAGTTATAGCCCCTACGAGCAGTACTTC.

The CDR3 loop is CASSLRGRSPLHF. DNA of the CDR3: TGTGCCAGCAGCTTGAGGGGGCGTTCACCCCTCCACTTT. The chain links TRBV5-4 to TRBJ1-6; 7 bases agree with TRBD1. Trimming removed 1 base from V and 9 bases from J; junction bases left unmatched: 1. From germline, CDR1 is SGHNT and CDR2 YYREEE (reference sequence). The CDR3 spans 13 residues.

J is TRBJ2-7 and V is TRBV9; 9 bases line up with TRBD2. The trim removed 0 bases at V and 7 bases at J, leaving 8 bases unmatched. The CDR3 is 15 amino acids. CDR1 is SGDLS, CDR2 YYNGEE, per germline. Here the CDR3 reads CASSVEGSGGLEQYF. CDR3 bases: TGTGCCAGCAGCGTAGAAGGTAGCGGGGGCCTGGAGCAGTACTTC.

This chain links TRBV9 with TRBJ2-7; 9 bases map to TRBD1. This CDR3 spans 15 amino acids. The J segment lost 2 bases and the V segment lost 3 bases, leaving 6 bases of the junction unmatched. The germline gives CDR1 SGDLS, CDR2 YYNGEE. CDR3 coding DNA: TGTGCCAGCAGCGCACGGGACAGGGCCCCCTACGAGCAGTACTTC. This translates into CASSARDRAPYEQYF.

The V and J genes are TRBV2 and TRBJ2-5; D is undetermined. CDR1 and CDR2 (germline): SNHLY, FYNNEI. CDR3 size: 14 residues. V was shortened by 0 bases and J by 5 bases, with 10 bases between the two germline ends. The CDR3: CASSEAHGVETQYF. CDR3 nucleotides: TGTGCCAGCAGTGAAGCGCATGGGGTTGAGACCCAGTACTTC.

In its sample, this clone was seen a few times. The V and J genes are TRBV6-5 and TRBJ1-5, with 10 bases lining up with TRBD1. After removal of 6 bases from V and 4 bases from J, the junction contained 3 bases not matched to a gene. The germline CDR1 and CDR2 sequences are MNHEY and SVGAGI. The CDR3 extends over 14 amino acids. The CDR3 region has the DNA TGTGCCAGCAGCCAGGGACAGGGGAATCAGCCCCAGCATTTT. It yields the protein CASSQGQGNQPQHF.

The gene calls are TRBV5-1 and TRBJ2-5, with D possibly TRBD2 on 5 matching bases. Trimming took 2 bases from V and 7 from J, leaving 15 bases between them. This CDR3 is 14 amino acids long. CDR1 is SGHRS, CDR2 YFSETQ, per germline. The CDR3 nucleotides read TGCGCCAGCAGCTTCGACCCAACGGCGGGGACCCAGTACTTC. Protein: CASSFDPTAGTQYF.

V gene TRBV29-1 combines with J gene TRBJ1-1; 7 positions match TRBD1. Germline CDR1 reads SQVTM; CDR2 reads ANQGSEA. The CDR3 has 16 residues. The V segment lost 4 bases and the J segment 5 bases; nucleotides outside the gene matches: 16. In nucleotides, the CDR3 is TGCAGCGTTGGGGACAGACAACGCCGATTTAGGACTGAAGCTTTCTTT. It encodes CSVGDRQRRFRTEAFF.

V gene TRBV5-6 combines with J gene TRBJ2-5, with D uncertain. This CDR3 is 12 amino acids long. Deletions cut 4 bases from V and 5 bases from J, with 9 bases between. Per germline, CDR1 SGHDT and CDR2 YYEEEE. This CDR3 reads CASSLPRETQYF. The CDR3, as DNA: TGTGCCAGCAGCCTTCCCCGGGAGACCCAGTACTTC.

The chain combines TRBV5-4 with TRBJ2-3; a possible D gene is TRBD2 (6 bases). With 3 bases removed from V and 2 bases from J, the gap between germline ends came to 13 bases. The CDR3 has 15 residues. The germline gives CDR1 SGHNT, CDR2 YYREEE (reference sequence). The CDR3 loop is CASSSLADYTDTQYF. The CDR3 DNA sequence: TGTGCCAGCAGCTCACTAGCAGATTACACAGATACGCAGTATTTT.

This chain links TRBV2 with TRBJ2-7; tentatively, D is TRBD2 (6 bases). V lost 3 bases, J lost 0 bases, and 9 bases lay in between. The CDR3 is made up of 14 amino acids. CDR1 SNHLY and CDR2 FYNNEI come from the germline V gene. Here the CDR3 reads CASSEQGGSYEQYF. The CDR3 DNA reads as TGTGCCAGCAGTGAGCAGGGAGGCTCCTACGAGCAGTACTTC.

The V call is TRBV10-3, the J call TRBJ2-1; TRBD2 matches 8 bases. Germline V lookup: CDR1 ENHRY, CDR2 SYGVKD. The CDR3 length is 16 residues. Trimming cost V 4 bases and J 7 bases; bases outside gene matches: 12. The CDR3, as DNA: TGTGCCATCAGTGCTGGGGGTAGCGGGGTTGGGAATGAGCAGTTCTTC. This translates into CAISAGGSGVGNEQFF.

The V and J genes are TRBV6-1 and TRBJ2-7; D might be TRBD1 (6 bases). The CDR3 sequence is 15 residues long. The ends were cut back, 7 bases at V and 3 bases at J, with 19 bases in the middle. Germline values: CDR1 MNHNS, CDR2 SASEGT. Here the CDR3 reads CASTFLTGRNYEQYF. DNA of the CDR3: TGTGCCAGCACCTTCTTAACAGGGCGGAACTACGAGCAGTACTTC.

The chain joins TRBV19 to TRBJ1-1, with 8 nucleotides matching TRBD1. The length of the CDR3 is 14 residues. After removal of 7 bases from V and 1 base from J, the junction contained 5 bases not matched to a gene. Germline CDR1 reads LNHDA; CDR2 reads SQIVND (reference sequence). CDR3 residues: CASIGDRKNTEAFF. The CDR3 DNA reads as TGTGCCAGTATAGGGGACAGGAAGAACACTGAAGCTTTCTTT. The whole variable domain, remainder taken from reference TRBV19 and TRBJ1-1, is DGGITQSPKYLFRKEGQNVTLSCEQNLNHDAMYWYRQDPGQGLRLIYYSQIVNDFQKGDIAEGYSVSREKKESFPLTVTSAQKNPTAFYLCASIGDRKNTEAFFGQGTRLTVV.

The chain links TRBV5-1 to TRBJ2-7; TRBD1 matches 9 bases. V lost 2 bases and J lost 2; bases outside the gene matches: 2. Germline CDR1 reads SGHRS; CDR2 reads YFSETQ. This CDR3 contains 14 residues. The CDR3 loop is CASSFGTGTYEQYF. The CDR3, as DNA: TGCGCCAGCAGCTTCGGGACAGGGACCTACGAGCAGTACTTC.

This rearrangement joins TRBV7-9 to TRBJ2-7; 8 bases line up with TRBD1. CDR3 length: 13 amino acids. Germline lookup yields CDR1 SEHNR and CDR2 FQNEAQ (reference sequence). V shed 8 bases, J shed 2 bases, and the junction held 5 bases outside the gene matches. Here the CDR3 reads CASSQDRAYEQYF. The CDR3 coding sequence is TGTGCCAGCTCTCAGGACAGGGCCTACGAGCAGTACTTC.